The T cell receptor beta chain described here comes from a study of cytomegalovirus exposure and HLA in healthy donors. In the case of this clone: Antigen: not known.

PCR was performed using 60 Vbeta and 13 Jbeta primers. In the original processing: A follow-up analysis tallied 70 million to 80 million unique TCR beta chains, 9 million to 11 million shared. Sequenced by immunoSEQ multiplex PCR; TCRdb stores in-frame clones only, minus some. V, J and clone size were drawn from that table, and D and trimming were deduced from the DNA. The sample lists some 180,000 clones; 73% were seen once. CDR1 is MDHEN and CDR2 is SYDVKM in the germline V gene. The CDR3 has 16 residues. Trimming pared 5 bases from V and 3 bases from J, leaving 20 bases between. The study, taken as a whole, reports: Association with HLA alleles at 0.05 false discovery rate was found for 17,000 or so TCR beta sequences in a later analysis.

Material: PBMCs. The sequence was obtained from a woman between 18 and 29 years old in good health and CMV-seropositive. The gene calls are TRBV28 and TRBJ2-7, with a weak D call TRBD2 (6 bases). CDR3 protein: CASSQIYPRGGYEQYF. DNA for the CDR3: TGTGCCAGCAGTCAAATATATCCCCGGGGAGGCTACGAGCAGTACTTC.